These T cell receptor beta chains were read from a single sample in a study of human T cells and chemical hapten exposure. TCRdb used MiXCR to reprocess the RACE reads, holding one entry per CDR3 protein. Among some 340,000 distinct CDR3 sequences listed, approximately 6.9% were seen once. Here the sequenced sample was whole blood, taken in connection with sensitization to the hapten diphenylcyclopropenone (DPC). All receptors derive from a woman aged 18-35 years with alopecia areata. Some clones in this sample may be carry-over from other donors' samples. CDR3s include the opening cysteine and the closing phenylalanine or tryptophan. Fields, in order: V gene, J gene, D gene, CDR3 protein. A D gene is named only where the DNA matches it firmly.

TRBV6-5	TRBJ2-3	-	CASSAALRDTQYF
TRBV11-2	TRBJ2-3	TRBD2	CASSGPGLSYSTDTQYF
TRBV25-1	TRBJ2-5	TRBD2	CASSEYPGTSGGDRETQYF
TRBV7-8	TRBJ1-1	-	CASSQTAAEAFF
TRBV4-3	TRBJ1-2	-	CASSQWTSNYGYTF
TRBV28	TRBJ2-7	-	CASRAGYEQYF
TRBV9	TRBJ2-2	TRBD2	CASGTSGSSANTGELFF
TRBV20-1	TRBJ2-7	TRBD2	CSARARRLAGAQAYEQYF
TRBV12-3/TRBV12-4	TRBJ2-5	-	CASSLDRFQETQYF
TRBV9	TRBJ2-3	-	CASSNTWGDTQYF
TRBV5-8	TRBJ2-7	TRBD2	CASSLAVRAAGEQYF
TRBV29-1	TRBJ1-1	-	CSYTRTLNTEAFF
TRBV6-2/TRBV6-3	TRBJ2-3	-	CASNPGFADTQYF
TRBV28	TRBJ1-6	-	CASSPLWETLHF
TRBV6-5	TRBJ1-4	-	CASRGVYEKLFF
TRBV7-9	TRBJ1-1	-	CASSLAHRGDEAFF
TRBV25-1	TRBJ2-5	TRBD2	CASSELAGDSKTQYF
TRBV28	TRBJ1-1	-	CASNPTSSRTEAFF
TRBV20-1	TRBJ1-1	-	CSATRGHMNTEAFF
TRBV20-1	TRBJ1-5	-	CSARDRGDQPQHF
TRBV24-1	TRBJ2-1	-	CATSLAGTPNEQFF
TRBV6-5	TRBJ2-3	-	CANRAATDTQYF
TRBV7-9	TRBJ1-6	-	CASSSTGSGYSPLHF
TRBV7-2	TRBJ1-1	-	CASSLVLVQGGSMNTEAFF
TRBV27	TRBJ1-5	TRBD1	CASSLRPDRVNQPQHF
TRBV12-5	TRBJ2-3	-	CASTGTSTDTQYF
TRBV4-2	TRBJ2-5	TRBD2	CASRLGGEETQYF
TRBV5-1	TRBJ2-5	-	CASSWMARETQYF
TRBV7-2	TRBJ2-3	-	CASSSEDFPEDTQYF